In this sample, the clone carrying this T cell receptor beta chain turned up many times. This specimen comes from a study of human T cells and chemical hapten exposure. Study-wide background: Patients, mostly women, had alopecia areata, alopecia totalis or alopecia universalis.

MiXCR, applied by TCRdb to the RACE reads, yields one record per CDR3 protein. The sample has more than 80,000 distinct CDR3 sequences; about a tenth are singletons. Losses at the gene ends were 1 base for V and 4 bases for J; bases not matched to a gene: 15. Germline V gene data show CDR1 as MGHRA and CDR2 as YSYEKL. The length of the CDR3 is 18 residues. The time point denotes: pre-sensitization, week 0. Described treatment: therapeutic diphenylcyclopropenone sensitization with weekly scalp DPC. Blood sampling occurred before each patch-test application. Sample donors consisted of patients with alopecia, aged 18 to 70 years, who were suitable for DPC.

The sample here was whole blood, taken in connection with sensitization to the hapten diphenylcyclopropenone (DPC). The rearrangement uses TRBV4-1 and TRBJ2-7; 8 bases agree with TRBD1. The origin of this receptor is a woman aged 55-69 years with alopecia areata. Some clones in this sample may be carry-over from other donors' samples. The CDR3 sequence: CASSQGMTGVVMSYEQYF. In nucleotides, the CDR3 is TGCGCCAGCAGCCAAGGGATGACAGGGGTGGTGATGTCGTACGAGCAGTACTTC.